One and the same sample provided the 3 T cell receptor beta chains below, sequenced in a study of blood T cell repertoires in COVID-19. Profiling relied on immunoSEQ multiplex PCR, and the TCRdb table lists in-frame clones only, not all of them. The table includes under 300,000 clones, 85% to 90% detected once. The sample taken for sequencing was peripheral blood. The receptors come from a human donor in a cohort sampled during active COVID-19.

This clone occurred a few times. V usage is TRBV11-2 and J usage is TRBJ1-5; D ambiguous. The V and J ends lost 3 bases and 4 bases respectively, with 7 bases between them. The germline V gene has CDR1 SGHAT and CDR2 FQNNGV. This CDR3 has 13 residues. The CDR3, as DNA: TGTGCCAGCAGCTTTGCCGAGAATCAGCCCCAGCATTTT. This codes for CASSFAENQPQHF. The variable domain in full, completed from reference TRBV11-2 and TRBJ1-5, reads EAGVAQSPRYKIIEKRQSVAFWCNPISGHATLYWYQQILGQGPKLLIQFQNNGVVDDSQLPKDRFSAERLKGVDSTLKIQPAKLEDSAVYLCASSFAENQPQHFGDGTRLSIL.

The V and J genes are TRBV11-2 and TRBJ2-7; TRBD2 is a possible D gene (5 bases). There are 15 residues in the CDR3. V was cut by 2 bases and J by 3 bases, with 14 bases left in between. CDR1 is SGHAT, CDR2 FQNNGV, per germline. CDR3 sequence reads: CASSLMRGSGYEQYF. The CDR3 region has the DNA TGTGCCAGCAGCTTAATGAGAGGGTCGGGCTACGAGCAGTACTTC.

The CDR3 nucleotides are TGTGCCAGCAAGGTCGAACAGGGGGCGACAGGCTACACCTTC. It yields the protein CASKVEQGATGYTF. The V call is TRBV28, the J call TRBJ1-2; TRBD1 agrees at 9 bases. Unmatched junction bases numbered 11, after V lost 7 bases and J lost 8 bases. This CDR3 has 14 amino acids. Germline V CDR1 and CDR2: MDHEN, SYDVKM.